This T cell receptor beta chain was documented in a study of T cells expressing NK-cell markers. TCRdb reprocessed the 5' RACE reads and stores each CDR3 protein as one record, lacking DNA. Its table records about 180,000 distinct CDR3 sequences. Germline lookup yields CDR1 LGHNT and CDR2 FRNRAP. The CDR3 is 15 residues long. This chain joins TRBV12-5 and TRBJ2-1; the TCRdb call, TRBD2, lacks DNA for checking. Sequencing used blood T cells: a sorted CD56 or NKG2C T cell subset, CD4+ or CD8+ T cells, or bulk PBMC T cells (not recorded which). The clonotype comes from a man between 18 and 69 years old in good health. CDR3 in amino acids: CASAKASGRYNEQFF.